These T cell receptor beta chains were read from a single sample in a study of cytomegalovirus exposure and HLA in healthy donors. Measured with immunoSEQ multiplex PCR; TCRdb has only the in-frame clones, and not every one. The profile shows approximately 120,000 clones, 76% of them singletons. Source material: PBMCs. The receptors come from a woman in her 50s in good health and CMV-seropositive. Each CDR3 is given with its conserved first and last residue.

V	J	CDR3
TRBV27	TRBJ2-5	CASSPLGSRQETQYF
TRBV6-6	TRBJ1-5	CASARGRTQPQHF
TRBV2	TRBJ2-4	CASSGEGDKNSQYF
TRBV7-9	TRBJ2-2	CASSLAREGPHGELFF
TRBV7-3	TRBJ2-5	CASAPSGGPLETQYF
TRBV7-3	TRBJ2-1	CASSPSGRTYNEQFF
TRBV5-4	TRBJ1-1	CASSEQGLNTEAFF
TRBV7-8	TRBJ2-3	CASSLGPSGSVTDTQYF
TRBV9	TRBJ2-5	CASSVGLLETQYF
TRBV7-6	TRBJ2-5	CASSLAGGQETQYF
TRBV9	TRBJ2-3	CASSLSGGRGGLDTQYF
TRBV19	TRBJ2-1	CASSISGTAYNEQFF
TRBV2	TRBJ1-5	CASNLNRDGRQPQHF
TRBV6-5	TRBJ1-1	CASTSSRNTEAFF
TRBV9	TRBJ1-4	CASSVGPGRGVELFF
TRBV5-1	TRBJ2-3	CASSLTSGGRTDTQYF
TRBV7-2	TRBJ2-2	CASSLAGAWELFF
TRBV5-1	TRBJ2-2	CASKGQGANTGELFF
TRBV5-1	TRBJ2-3	CASSLERPSTDTQYF
TRBV25-1	TRBJ2-7	CASSVGGGSGEQYF
TRBV19	TRBJ2-3	CASSIVSGSADTQYF
TRBV10-1	TRBJ1-3	CASTGQGPGTIYF
TRBV5-6	TRBJ1-2	CASSSLKSTGLYGYTF
TRBV15	TRBJ2-3	CATMARTGASTDTQYF
TRBV11-3	TRBJ2-3	CASSVGGNTDTQYF